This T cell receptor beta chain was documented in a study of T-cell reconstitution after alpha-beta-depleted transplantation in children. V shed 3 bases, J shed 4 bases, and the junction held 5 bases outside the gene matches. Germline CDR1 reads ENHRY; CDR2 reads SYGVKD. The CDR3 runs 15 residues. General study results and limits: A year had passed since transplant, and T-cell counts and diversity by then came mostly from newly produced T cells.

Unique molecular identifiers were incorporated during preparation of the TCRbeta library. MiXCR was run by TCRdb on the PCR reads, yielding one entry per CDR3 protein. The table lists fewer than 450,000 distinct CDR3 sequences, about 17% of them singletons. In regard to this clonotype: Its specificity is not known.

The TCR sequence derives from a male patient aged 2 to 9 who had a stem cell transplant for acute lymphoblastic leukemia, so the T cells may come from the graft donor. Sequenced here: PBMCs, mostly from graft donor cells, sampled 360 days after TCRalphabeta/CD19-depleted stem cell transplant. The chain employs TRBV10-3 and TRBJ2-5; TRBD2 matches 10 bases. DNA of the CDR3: TGTGCCATCAGTGATTCTGGGACTAGCGTAGAGACCCAGTACTTC. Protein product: CAISDSGTSVETQYF.